This TCR beta chain was sequenced during a study of cytomegalovirus exposure and HLA in healthy donors. Germline V gene data show CDR1 as SQVTM and CDR2 as ANQGSEA. CDR3 length: 13 amino acids. V dropped 7 bases and J dropped 1 base, with 13 bases sitting between them. A remark on this clone: Its antigen is unknown.

Study-wide results and caveats: Later, an analysis found that TCR clusters from the first cohort tended to co-occur in the 90 to 150 validation repertoires. Specificity of a few CMV-associated chains for CMV antigens was verified in vitro.

The data were produced by immunoSEQ multiplex PCR, yet TCRdb's version contains in-frame clones alone and is incomplete. The table has fewer than 130,000 clones, about 92% seen once; the top ten hold approximately 1.9%. Separate from the approximately 700-subject first cohort was the 120-subject validation cohort, to which the donors belonged. Source material: PBMCs. This TCR was sampled from a young woman in good health and CMV-seronegative. The gene calls are TRBV29-1 and TRBJ1-1, with D perhaps matching TRBD1 (5 bases). Here the CDR3 DNA reads TGCAGCGCCGCGCCTACAGGGAACACTGAAGCTTTCTTT. This sequence encodes CSAAPTGNTEAFF. The variable domain in full, completed from reference TRBV29-1 and TRBJ1-1, reads SAVISQKPSRDICQRGTSLTIQCQVDSQVTMMFWYRQQPGQSLTLIATANQGSEATYESGFVIDKFPISRPNLTFSTLTVSNMSPEDSSIYLCSAAPTGNTEAFFGQGTRLTVV.